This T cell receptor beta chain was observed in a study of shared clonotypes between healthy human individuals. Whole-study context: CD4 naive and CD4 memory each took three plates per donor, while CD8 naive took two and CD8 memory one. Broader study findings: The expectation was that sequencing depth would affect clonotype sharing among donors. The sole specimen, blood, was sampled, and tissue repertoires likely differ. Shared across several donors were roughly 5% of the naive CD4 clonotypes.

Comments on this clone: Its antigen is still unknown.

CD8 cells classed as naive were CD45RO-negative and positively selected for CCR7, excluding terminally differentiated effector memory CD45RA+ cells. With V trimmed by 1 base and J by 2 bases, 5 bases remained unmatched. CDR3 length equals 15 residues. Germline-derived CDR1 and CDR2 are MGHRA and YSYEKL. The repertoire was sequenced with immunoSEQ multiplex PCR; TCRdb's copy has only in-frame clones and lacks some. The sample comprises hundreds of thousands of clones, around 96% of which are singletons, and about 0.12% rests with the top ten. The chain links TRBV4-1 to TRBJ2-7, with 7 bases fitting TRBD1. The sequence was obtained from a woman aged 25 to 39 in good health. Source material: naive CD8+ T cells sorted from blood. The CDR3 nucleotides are TGCGCCAGCAGCCAAGGGGCGCAGGGGGCCTACGAGCAGTACTTC. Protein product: CASSQGAQGAYEQYF.